This T cell receptor (beta chain) was found in a study of blood T cell repertoires in COVID-19. Study at large: Some COVID-19 samples were acute and others convalescent; all came from the United States, Italy and Spain.

Sequencing used immunoSEQ multiplex PCR; TCRdb keeps in-frame clones, though not all of them. Of about 260,000 clones in the sample, roughly 86% were seen once. There are 11 residues in the CDR3. Germline CDR1 is GTSNPN and CDR2 is SVGIG (reference sequence). Between the trimmed V and J ends, which lost 0 bases and 9 bases, there was a span of 8 bases. The material sequenced was peripheral blood. The chain combines TRBV30 with TRBJ1-1; D call uncertain. The receptor was isolated from a man aged 35-49 years with active or convalescent COVID-19. The CDR3 protein is CAWSVSRQAFF. In DNA form, the CDR3 reads TGTGCCTGGAGTGTTTCGCGTCAAGCTTTCTTT.